Listed below are T cell receptor beta chains from one sample, sequenced in a study of T cells in Graves' hyperthyroidism and ophthalmopathy. Via MiXCR, TCRdb re-called the multiplex PCR reads, giving one row per CDR3 protein. The table includes hundreds of thousands of distinct CDR3 sequences, 14% to 15% detected once. Material: blood. These TCRs come from a woman between 40 and 55 years old with Graves' ophthalmopathy. The CDR3 runs from the conserved cysteine through the conserved F or W. Each record gives: D gene, V gene, J gene, clone size, CDR3 protein, CDR3 DNA. The D gene is left open where the match is weak. Rows give clone size only sometimes, using once, few, many, or a class for an expanded clone.

D: TRBD1
V: TRBV6-2/TRBV6-3
J: TRBJ1-5
size: many
CDR3: CASSPNPDRVAQPQHF
DNA: TGTGCCAGCAGCCCTAACCCAGACAGGGTCGCTCAGCCCCAGCATTTT

D: -
V: TRBV4-1
J: TRBJ1-5
size: -
CDR3: CASSQAQVLSNQPQHF
DNA: TGCGCCAGCAGCCAAGCGCAGGTCCTTAGCAATCAGCCCCAGCATTTT

D: -
V: TRBV29-1
J: TRBJ2-5
size: many
CDR3: CSVGEGGQTQYF
DNA: TGCAGCGTTGGAGAGGGGGGACAGACCCAGTACTTC

D: TRBD1
V: TRBV5-6
J: TRBJ1-5
size: many
CDR3: CASSSGTGSGQPQHF
DNA: TGTGCCAGCAGCTCCGGGACAGGGTCGGGACAGCCCCAGCATTTT

D: -
V: TRBV12-5
J: TRBJ1-2
size: many
CDR3: CASGLVGGRGYTF
DNA: TGTGCTAGTGGTTTGGTAGGAGGGCGCGGCTACACCTTC

D: TRBD1
V: TRBV28
J: TRBJ2-5
size: many
CDR3: CASSLPGTGRKTQYF
DNA: TGTGCCAGCAGTTTACCCGGGACAGGGAGGAAGACCCAGTACTTC

D: -
V: TRBV3-1
J: TRBJ2-7
size: -
CDR3: CASRSSNRSPHEQYF
DNA: TGTGCCAGCAGAAGCTCAAATCGGAGTCCCCACGAGCAGTACTTC

D: -
V: TRBV13
J: TRBJ1-1
size: many
CDR3: CASSKSGYLGTEAFF
DNA: TGTGCCAGCAGCAAATCAGGGTATCTGGGCACTGAAGCTTTCTTT

D: -
V: TRBV28
J: TRBJ1-1
size: -
CDR3: CASSFPTVVGTEAFF
DNA: TGTGCCAGCAGTTTCCCCACCGTTGTGGGCACTGAAGCTTTCTTT

D: TRBD1
V: TRBV27
J: TRBJ1-2
size: -
CDR3: CASSLRRGQGRGGGYTF
DNA: TGTGCCAGCAGTTTAAGAAGGGGACAGGGGAGGGGTGGTGGCTACACCTTC

D: -
V: TRBV12-3/TRBV12-4
J: TRBJ1-6
size: many
CDR3: CASSLVGGDNSPLHF
DNA: TGTGCCAGCAGTTTAGTTGGGGGGGATAATTCACCCCTCCACTTT

D: -
V: TRBV25-1
J: TRBJ1-2
size: many
CDR3: CASSESIRAHYGYTF
DNA: TGTGCCAGCAGTGAGTCGATCAGGGCACACTATGGCTACACCTTC

D: TRBD1
V: TRBV6-2/TRBV6-3
J: TRBJ1-5
size: many
CDR3: CAIGQVLTGNQPQHF
DNA: TGTGCCATCGGACAGGTTCTAACGGGCAATCAGCCCCAGCATTTT

D: TRBD1
V: TRBV10-1
J: TRBJ2-4
size: few
CDR3: CASSAGGIQYF
DNA: TGCGCCAGCAGTGCAGGGGGCATTCAGTACTTC

D: -
V: TRBV6-1
J: TRBJ1-1
size: few
CDR3: CASSEWQLLEAFF
DNA: TGTGCCAGCAGTGAGTGGCAGCTCCTTGAAGCTTTCTTT

D: -
V: TRBV6-1
J: TRBJ2-5
size: -
CDR3: CASIPSGPPETQYF
DNA: TGTGCCAGCATCCCTTCTGGCCCGCCTGAGACCCAGTACTTC

D: TRBD1
V: TRBV6-5
J: TRBJ1-2
size: many
CDR3: CASSYLDGQGAYGYTF
DNA: TGTGCCAGCAGTTACCTGGATGGACAGGGAGCTTATGGCTACACCTTC

D: TRBD1
V: TRBV30
J: TRBJ1-5
size: -
CDR3: CAWSVPTSRQGFGQPQHF
DNA: TGTGCCTGGAGTGTACCCACTTCTCGACAGGGTTTTGGGCAGCCCCAGCATTTT

D: -
V: TRBV4-3
J: TRBJ2-7
size: -
CDR3: CASSQEWMGHSYEQYF
DNA: TGCGCCAGCAGCCAAGAGTGGATGGGGCACTCCTACGAGCAGTACTTC

D: TRBD2
V: TRBV27
J: TRBJ2-7
size: few
CDR3: CASSGLAGLPYEQYF
DNA: TGTGCCAGCAGTGGCCTAGCGGGGCTCCCCTACGAGCAGTACTTC

D: TRBD1
V: TRBV6-2/TRBV6-3
J: TRBJ2-7
size: many
CDR3: CASSHTGGKGEQYF
DNA: TGTGCCAGCAGTCACACAGGGGGAAAAGGCGAGCAGTACTTC

D: -
V: TRBV4-1
J: TRBJ2-7
size: many
CDR3: CASSQARGGSSYEQYF
DNA: TGCGCCAGCAGCCAGGCACGAGGAGGGAGCTCCTACGAGCAGTACTTC

D: TRBD1
V: TRBV28
J: TRBJ2-7
size: many
CDR3: CASSLFPGQGRKEQYF
DNA: TGTGCCAGCAGTTTATTTCCGGGACAGGGGCGGAAGGAGCAGTACTTC

D: -
V: TRBV28
J: TRBJ1-1
size: -
CDR3: CASARRREAEAFF
DNA: TGTGCCAGCGCAAGGCGCAGGGAGGCTGAAGCTTTCTTT

D: -
V: TRBV15
J: TRBJ1-1
size: many
CDR3: CATSRDPTGEAFF
DNA: TGTGCCACCAGCAGAGACCCTACCGGTGAAGCTTTCTTT

D: -
V: TRBV5-1
J: TRBJ2-7
size: many
CDR3: CASSVSGGSYEQYF
DNA: TGCGCCAGCAGCGTTAGCGGTGGCTCCTACGAGCAGTACTTC

D: -
V: TRBV7-8
J: TRBJ2-1
size: many
CDR3: CASSLEASAIYNEQFF
DNA: TGTGCCAGCAGCTTAGAGGCCTCAGCGATCTACAATGAGCAGTTCTTC

D: -
V: TRBV19
J: TRBJ1-1
size: few
CDR3: CAAGRGTEAFF
DNA: TGTGCCGCCGGGAGGGGAACTGAAGCTTTCTTT

D: -
V: TRBV28
J: TRBJ2-2
size: many
CDR3: CASSPDPADTFPGELFF
DNA: TGTGCCAGCAGCCCCGACCCAGCGGATACCTTCCCCGGGGAGCTGTTTTTT

D: TRBD1
V: TRBV7-2
J: TRBJ2-7
size: many
CDR3: CASSLSAGGSGEQYF
DNA: TGTGCCAGCAGCTTAAGCGCAGGGGGCTCAGGGGAGCAGTACTTC

D: -
V: TRBV6-1
J: TRBJ2-2
size: many
CDR3: CASSRPSSGLTGELFF
DNA: TGTGCCAGCAGCCGCCCGTCGTCAGGGTTGACCGGGGAGCTGTTTTTT

D: -
V: TRBV5-1
J: TRBJ1-1
size: -
CDR3: CASSLGPFGDTEAFF
DNA: TGCGCCAGCAGCTTGGGCCCATTCGGGGACACTGAAGCTTTCTTT

D: TRBD1
V: TRBV2
J: TRBJ2-7
size: -
CDR3: CASRWDRITYEQYF
DNA: TGTGCCAGTAGATGGGACAGAATAACCTACGAGCAGTACTTC

D: -
V: TRBV24-1
J: TRBJ2-5
size: -
CDR3: CATSEPNRGIKTQYF
DNA: TGTGCCACCAGTGAGCCAAATAGAGGGATAAAGACCCAGTACTTC

D: -
V: TRBV5-1
J: TRBJ1-1
size: -
CDR3: CASSLNRNNEAFF
DNA: TGCGCCAGCAGCCTAAACAGGAATAATGAAGCTTTCTTT

D: TRBD2
V: TRBV5-4
J: TRBJ2-7
size: many
CDR3: CASSLGLAGVSTYEQYF
DNA: TGTGCCAGCAGCTTGGGACTAGCGGGAGTCAGTACCTACGAGCAGTACTTC

D: TRBD1
V: TRBV11-1
J: TRBJ2-7
size: many
CDR3: CASSPRDRAFEQYF
DNA: TGTGCCAGCAGCCCACGGGACAGGGCTTTCGAGCAGTACTTC

D: TRBD2
V: TRBV28
J: TRBJ2-7
size: -
CDR3: CASRGRAREQYF
DNA: TGTGCCAGCAGGGGGAGGGCCCGCGAGCAGTACTTC

D: -
V: TRBV14
J: TRBJ1-1
size: many
CDR3: CASSQGVRTEAFF
DNA: TGTGCCAGCAGCCAAGGGGTAAGGACTGAAGCTTTCTTT

D: TRBD1
V: TRBV6-5
J: TRBJ2-5
size: -
CDR3: CASSYGDRGKTQYF
DNA: TGTGCCAGCAGTTACGGGGACAGGGGAAAGACCCAGTACTTC

D: TRBD1
V: TRBV2
J: TRBJ1-1
size: many
CDR3: CAGGTGLNTEAFF
DNA: TGTGCCGGCGGGACAGGGCTGAACACTGAAGCTTTCTTT

D: -
V: TRBV28
J: TRBJ2-2
size: -
CDR3: CASGLGGTGELFF
DNA: TGTGCCAGCGGATTGGGGGGCACCGGGGAGCTGTTTTTT

D: TRBD2
V: TRBV20-1
J: TRBJ2-7
size: many
CDR3: CSATDPVLAGYEQYF
DNA: TGCAGTGCTACGGACCCGGTCCTAGCGGGATACGAGCAGTACTTC

D: -
V: TRBV20-1
J: TRBJ2-7
size: many
CDR3: CSARDSDSYEQYF
DNA: TGCAGTGCTAGAGATTCGGACTCCTACGAGCAGTACTTC

D: -
V: TRBV13
J: TRBJ2-7
size: many
CDR3: CASSPGSPPEQYF
DNA: TGTGCCAGCAGCCCGGGCTCTCCTCCCGAGCAGTACTTC

D: -
V: TRBV20-1
J: TRBJ1-1
size: many
CDR3: CSARNHPDRNTEAFF
DNA: TGCAGTGCTAGGAACCACCCGGACAGGAACACTGAAGCTTTCTTT

D: TRBD1
V: TRBV7-2
J: TRBJ1-1
size: -
CDR3: CASSLAGQQNTEAFF
DNA: TGTGCCAGCAGCTTAGCGGGACAGCAGAACACTGAAGCTTTCTTT

D: -
V: TRBV6-2/TRBV6-3
J: TRBJ2-2
size: many
CDR3: CASSPWGGELFF
DNA: TGTGCCAGCAGTCCCTGGGGCGGGGAGCTGTTTTTT